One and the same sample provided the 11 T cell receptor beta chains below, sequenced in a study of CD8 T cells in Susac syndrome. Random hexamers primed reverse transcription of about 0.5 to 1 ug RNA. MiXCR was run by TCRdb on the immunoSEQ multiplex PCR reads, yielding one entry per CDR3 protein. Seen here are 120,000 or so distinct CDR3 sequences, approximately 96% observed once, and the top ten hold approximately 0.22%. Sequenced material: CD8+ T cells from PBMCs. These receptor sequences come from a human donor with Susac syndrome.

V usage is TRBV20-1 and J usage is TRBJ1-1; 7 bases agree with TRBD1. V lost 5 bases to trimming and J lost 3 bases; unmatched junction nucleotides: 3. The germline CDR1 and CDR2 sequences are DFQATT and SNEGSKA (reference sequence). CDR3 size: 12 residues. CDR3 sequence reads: CSAAQGDTEAFF. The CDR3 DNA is TGCAGTGCTGCCCAGGGGGACACTGAAGCTTTCTTT.

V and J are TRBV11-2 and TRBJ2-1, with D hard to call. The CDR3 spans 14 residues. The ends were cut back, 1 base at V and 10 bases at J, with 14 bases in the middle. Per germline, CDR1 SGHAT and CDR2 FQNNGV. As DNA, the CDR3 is TGTGCCAGCAGCTTAGTCCCAAACAGACCCGAGCAGTTCTTC. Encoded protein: CASSLVPNRPEQFF.

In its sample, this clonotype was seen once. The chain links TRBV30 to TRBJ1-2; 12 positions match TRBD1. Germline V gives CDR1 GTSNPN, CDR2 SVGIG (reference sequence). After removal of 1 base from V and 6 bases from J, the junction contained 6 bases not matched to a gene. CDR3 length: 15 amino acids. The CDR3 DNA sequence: TGTGCCTGGAGTGGAGGGACAGGGGGCGCCGATGGCTACACCTTC. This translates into CAWSGGTGGADGYTF.

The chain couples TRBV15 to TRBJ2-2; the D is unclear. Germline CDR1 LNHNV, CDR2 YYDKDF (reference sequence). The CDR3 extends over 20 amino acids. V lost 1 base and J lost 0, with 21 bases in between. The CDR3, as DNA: TGTGCCACCAGCAGAGCCTTCCGTGATTGGCTGTGGACGAACACCGGGGAGCTGTTTTTT. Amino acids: CATSRAFRDWLWTNTGELFF.

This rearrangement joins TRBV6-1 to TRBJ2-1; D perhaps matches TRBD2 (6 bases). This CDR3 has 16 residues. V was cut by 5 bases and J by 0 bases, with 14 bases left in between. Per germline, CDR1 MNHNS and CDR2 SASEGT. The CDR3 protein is CASSSRDSSSYNEQFF. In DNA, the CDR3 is TGTGCCAGCAGTAGCCGGGACTCGAGCTCCTACAATGAGCAGTTCTTC.

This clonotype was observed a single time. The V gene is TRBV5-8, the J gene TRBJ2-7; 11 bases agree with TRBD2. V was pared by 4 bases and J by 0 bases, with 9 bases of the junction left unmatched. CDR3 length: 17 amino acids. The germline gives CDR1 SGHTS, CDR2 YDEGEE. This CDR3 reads CASSTGGLAESSYEQYF. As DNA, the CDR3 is TGTGCCAGCAGCACGGGGGGACTAGCGGAGAGCTCCTACGAGCAGTACTTC.

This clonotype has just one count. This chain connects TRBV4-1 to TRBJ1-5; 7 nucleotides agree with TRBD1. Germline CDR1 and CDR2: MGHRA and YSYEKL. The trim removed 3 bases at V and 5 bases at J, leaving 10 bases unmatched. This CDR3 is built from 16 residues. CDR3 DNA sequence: TGCGCCAGCAGCCAGGGGCTACAGGGGTCGTATCAGCCCCAGCATTTT. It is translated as CASSQGLQGSYQPQHF.

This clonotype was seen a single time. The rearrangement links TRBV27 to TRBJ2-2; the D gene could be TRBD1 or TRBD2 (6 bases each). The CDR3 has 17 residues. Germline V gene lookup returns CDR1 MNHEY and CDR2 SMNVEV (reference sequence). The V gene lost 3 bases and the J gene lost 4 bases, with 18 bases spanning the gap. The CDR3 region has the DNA TGTGCCAGCAGTTTTTTACCGTGGGGGGCAGTCACCGGGGAGCTGTTTTTT. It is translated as CASSFLPWGAVTGELFF.

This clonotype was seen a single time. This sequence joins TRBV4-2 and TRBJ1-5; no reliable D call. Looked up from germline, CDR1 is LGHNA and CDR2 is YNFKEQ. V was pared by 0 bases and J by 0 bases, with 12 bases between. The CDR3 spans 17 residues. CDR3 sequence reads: CASSQDDRAHSNQPQHF. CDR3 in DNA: TGTGCCAGCAGCCAAGATGATAGGGCCCATAGCAATCAGCCCCAGCATTTT.

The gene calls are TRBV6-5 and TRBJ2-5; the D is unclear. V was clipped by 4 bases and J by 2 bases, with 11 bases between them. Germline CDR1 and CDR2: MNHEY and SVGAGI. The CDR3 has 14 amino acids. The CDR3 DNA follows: TGTGCCAGCAGTTTCCTGGGCTTACAAGAGACCCAGTACTTC. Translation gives CASSFLGLQETQYF.

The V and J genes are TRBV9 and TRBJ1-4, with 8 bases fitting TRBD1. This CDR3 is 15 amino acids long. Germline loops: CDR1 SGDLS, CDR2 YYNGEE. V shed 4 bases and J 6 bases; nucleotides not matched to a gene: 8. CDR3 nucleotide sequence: TGTGCCAGCAGCTCGTCGACAGGGGATCATGAAAAACTGTTTTTT. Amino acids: CASSSSTGDHEKLFF.